The clone carrying this TCR beta chain rates as medium-sized (0.01 to 0.1%). As yet, its antigen is unknown. This entry is derived from a study of prognosis after radiotherapy for stage I lung cancer. At the level of the study: In this cohort, no one received concurrent therapy with stereotactic body radiotherapy. Radiotherapy was followed by distant metastases in a few patients, which appeared at a median of around 7 months; 15 patients showed no significant progression. Regarding the study as a whole: Before stereotactic body radiation therapy the median unique TCR clone count was approximately 10,000, and afterwards it fell to about 6,900. Following stereotactic body radiation therapy, patients who went on to develop distant metastases had lower Shannon entropy.

The TCR beta CDR3 region was amplified from genomic DNA, with two rounds of multiplex PCR being used for the amplification. First-round PCR amplification was performed with primers specific to each TRBV and TRBJ gene. TCRdb passed the multiplex PCR reads through MiXCR, listing each CDR3 protein once. The table records 11,000 to 15,000 distinct CDR3 sequences, 55% to 70% of them present only once. Sequenced here: PBMCs, sampled before or after stereotactic body radiation therapy (not recorded which). This receptor was obtained from a donor aged 50 or older with non-small cell lung cancer.

The DNA of the CDR3 is TGTGCCTGGACCCTAGCGGAGAGCACAGATACGCAGTATTTT. This encodes CAWTLAESTDTQYF. The gene calls are TRBV30 and TRBJ2-3; 7 bases match TRBD2. CDR3 length: 14 amino acids. V was pared by 4 bases and J by 0 bases, with 4 bases of the junction left unmatched. From germline, CDR1 is GTSNPN and CDR2 SVGIG (reference sequence).